The 18 T cell receptor beta chains given below trace back to one sample, sequenced in a study of cytomegalovirus exposure and HLA in healthy donors. The study ran its PCR with 60 Vbeta and 13 Jbeta primers. TCRdb keeps only in-frame clones here, not all; method: immunoSEQ multiplex PCR. The sample contains about 120,000 clones, around 10% of which appear only once. The sequenced material came from PBMCs. The receptors originated from a young man in good health and CMV-seronegative.

V and J are TRBV7-9 and TRBJ2-7, with TRBD2 matching 8 bases. Germline V gives CDR1 SEHNR, CDR2 FQNEAQ (reference sequence). The CDR3 extends over 15 amino acids. With V trimmed by 6 bases and J by 2 bases, 9 bases remained unmatched. The CDR3 sequence is CASSRGLAETYEQYF. The CDR3 DNA is TGTGCCAGCAGTCGCGGACTAGCCGAAACCTACGAGCAGTACTTC.

This clone was detected a few times. V usage is TRBV5-6 and J usage is TRBJ2-1, with 7 bases fitting TRBD1. V trimming: 5 bases; J trimming: 4 bases; junction bases outside the gene matches: 6. Germline-derived CDR1 and CDR2 are SGHDT and YYEEEE. This CDR3 is 14 amino acids long. CDR3 DNA: TGTGCCAGCAGGTTGACAGGGAGTTACAATGAGCAGTTCTTC. Protein product: CASRLTGSYNEQFF.

The sample holds a few counts of this clone. The chain carries TRBV7-2 and TRBJ2-7, with 9 bases identical to TRBD2. Germline V gene data show CDR1 as SGHTA and CDR2 as FQGNSA. V lost 1 base, J lost 2 bases, and 3 bases stayed unmatched. The CDR3 runs 15 residues. CDR3 bases: TGTGCCAGCAGCTTAGGACTAGCGGTTACCTACGAGCAGTACTTC. Residues: CASSLGLAVTYEQYF.

The V and J genes are TRBV4-1 and TRBJ2-1; D ambiguous. The germline V gene encodes CDR1 MGHRA and CDR2 YSYEKL. V lost 1 base, J lost 6 bases, and 22 bases lay in between. This CDR3 region has 18 residues. CDR3 residues: CASSQVCSVCRNINEQFF. CDR3 bases: TGCGCCAGCAGCCAAGTTTGCAGCGTTTGTCGGAACATCAATGAGCAGTTCTTC.

This clone has just a few counts. This chain joins TRBV19 and TRBJ2-2; 9 bases agree with TRBD2. V gave up 7 bases and J gave up 8 bases; unmatched junction bases: 11. Looked up from germline, CDR1 is LNHDA and CDR2 is SQIVND (reference sequence). The CDR3 spans 15 residues. DNA of the CDR3: TGTGCCAGTAACCCACTAGCGGGTACGGCGGGGGAGCTGTTTTTT. Encoded protein: CASNPLAGTAGELFF.

The J gene is TRBJ2-3, the V gene TRBV9; 8 nucleotides match TRBD2. The trim removed 1 base at V and 5 bases at J, leaving 6 bases unmatched. The CDR3 runs to 15 residues. Germline values: CDR1 SGDLS, CDR2 YYNGEE. In nucleotides, the CDR3 is TGTGCCAGCAGCGTAACAGCGGGAGTCAAAGATACGCAGTATTTT. This codes for CASSVTAGVKDTQYF.

The V and J genes are TRBV27 and TRBJ2-7; D not certain. The CDR3 extends over 16 amino acids. In germline, CDR1 is MNHEY, CDR2 SMNVEV (reference sequence). Trimming removed 1 base from V and 6 bases from J, with 19 bases in between. The DNA of the CDR3 is TGTGCCAGCAGTTTATTCGGCCATCCGGGTCCACCCGAGCAGTACTTC. It encodes CASSLFGHPGPPEQYF.

J is TRBJ2-7 and V is TRBV19; TRBD2 is a possible D gene (6 bases). The CDR3 is made up of 14 amino acids. Germline CDR1 LNHDA, CDR2 SQIVND (reference sequence). Trimming took off 3 bases at V and 0 bases at J, with 9 bases between the two ends. CDR3 DNA: TGTGCCAGTAGTATCACCGGGGGCTCCTACGAGCAGTACTTC. It encodes CASSITGGSYEQYF.

The rearrangement links TRBV6-1 to TRBJ1-1, with 7 bases matching TRBD1. Germline lookup yields CDR1 MNHNS and CDR2 SASEGT. The CDR3 runs to 14 residues. Germline trimming cut 7 bases from V and 0 bases from J; bases unmatched to any gene: 5. Written as DNA, the CDR3 is TGTGCCAGCACGACAGGGATTTTGAACACTGAAGCTTTCTTT. It specifies CASTTGILNTEAFF.

This chain links TRBV5-8 with TRBJ2-3; D unresolved. CDR1 is SGHTS, CDR2 YDEGEE, per germline. V lost 4 bases and J 3 bases, leaving 12 bases between the germline ends. The CDR3 runs 14 residues. CDR3 sequence (DNA): TGTGCCAGCAGCCATCCTGACTGGACAGATACGCAGTATTTT. This gives the protein CASSHPDWTDTQYF.

The gene calls are TRBV9 and TRBJ2-5; 8 nucleotides align to TRBD1. Per the germline V gene, CDR1 is SGDLS and CDR2 is YYNGEE. Germline trimming cut 6 bases from V and 3 bases from J; bases unmatched to any gene: 10. The CDR3 runs 15 residues. The CDR3: CASNLGGQAKETQYF. DNA for the CDR3: TGTGCCAGCAACCTGGGGGGACAGGCCAAAGAGACCCAGTACTTC.

This clone was picked up a small number of times. The J gene is TRBJ1-2, the V gene TRBV28, with D possibly TRBD1 on 6 matching bases. The CDR3 sequence is 12 residues long. V dropped 0 bases and J dropped 8 bases, with 7 bases sitting between them. The germline gives CDR1 MDHEN, CDR2 SYDVKM. CDR3 in DNA: TGTGCCAGCAGTTTATGGGGGGCAGGCTACACCTTC. As protein: CASSLWGAGYTF.

The CDR3 reads CASSQMTGELFF. DNA of the CDR3: TGTGCCAGCAGCCAGATGACCGGGGAGCTGTTTTTT. The genes are TRBV7-9 and TRBJ2-2; D remains ambiguous. The CDR3 has 12 residues. Trimming left V 5 bases short and J 5 bases short, with 6 bases between. CDR1 and CDR2 from the germline V gene are SEHNR and FQNEAQ (reference sequence).

This clone turned up a few times. The chain links TRBV5-1 to TRBJ1-2, with D perhaps matching TRBD1 (5 bases). Trimming shortened V by 5 bases and J by 0 bases, and 11 bases separated the two germline ends. Germline assignment: CDR1 SGHRS and CDR2 YFSETQ. The CDR3 is made up of 14 amino acids. The CDR3 here is CASSSGMSNYGYTF. The DNA for the CDR3 is TGCGCCAGCAGTTCAGGGATGTCTAACTATGGCTACACCTTC.

A few counts support this clone. This sequence joins TRBV7-9 and TRBJ2-5, with 10 nucleotides matching TRBD1. The CDR3 sequence is 15 residues long. In germline, CDR1 is SEHNR, CDR2 FQNEAQ (reference sequence). V shed 4 bases, J shed 4 bases, and the junction held 6 bases outside the gene matches. The CDR3 here is CASSWDRGGRETQYF. As DNA, the CDR3 is TGTGCCAGCAGCTGGGACAGGGGAGGGAGAGAGACCCAGTACTTC.

This clone was detected only a few times. The chain links TRBV6-5 to TRBJ1-5; D ambiguous. Germline V CDR1 and CDR2: MNHEY, SVGAGI. V was clipped by 2 bases and J by 0 bases, with 2 bases between them. CDR3 length: 13 residues. In DNA, the CDR3 is TGTGCCAGCAGTTACCTTAGCAATCAGCCCCAGCATTTT. It yields the protein CASSYLSNQPQHF.

This clone has just a few counts. The rearrangement joins TRBV6-1 to TRBJ2-7; 8 positions match TRBD1. The V gene's germline CDR1 is MNHNS and CDR2 SASEGT. Losses at the gene ends were 4 bases for V and 4 bases for J; bases not matched to a gene: 12. The CDR3 runs 16 residues. CDR3 DNA: TGTGCCAGCAGTGGAAGTTCCGGACAGGGAAGGTACGAGCAGTACTTC. Translating it yields CASSGSSGQGRYEQYF.

This clone was counted only a few times. This chain uses TRBV5-6 with TRBJ2-7, with 8 bases matching TRBD1. The CDR3 extends over 14 amino acids. The germline V gene encodes CDR1 SGHDT and CDR2 YYEEEE. The trim removed 0 bases at V and 6 bases at J, leaving 5 bases unmatched. CDR3 protein: CASSLVQGAAEQYF. CDR3 sequence (DNA): TGTGCCAGCAGCTTGGTGCAGGGGGCAGCCGAGCAGTACTTC.